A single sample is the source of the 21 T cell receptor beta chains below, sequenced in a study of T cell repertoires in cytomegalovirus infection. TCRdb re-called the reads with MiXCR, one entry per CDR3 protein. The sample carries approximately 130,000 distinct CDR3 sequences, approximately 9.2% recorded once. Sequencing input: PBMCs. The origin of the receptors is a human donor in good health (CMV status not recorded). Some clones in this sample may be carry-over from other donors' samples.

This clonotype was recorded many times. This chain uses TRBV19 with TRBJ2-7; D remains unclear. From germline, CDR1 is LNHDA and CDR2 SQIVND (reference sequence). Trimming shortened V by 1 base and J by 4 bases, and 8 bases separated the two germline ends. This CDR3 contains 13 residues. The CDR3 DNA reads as TGTGCCAGTAGTATAGGAACTTGGTACGAGCAGTACTTC. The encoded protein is CASSIGTWYEQYF.

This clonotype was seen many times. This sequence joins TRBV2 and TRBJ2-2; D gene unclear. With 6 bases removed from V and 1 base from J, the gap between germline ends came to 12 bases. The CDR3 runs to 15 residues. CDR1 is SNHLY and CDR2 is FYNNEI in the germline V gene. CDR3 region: CASRTETMNTGELFF. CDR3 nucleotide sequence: TGTGCCAGCAGGACGGAGACAATGAACACCGGGGAGCTGTTTTTT.

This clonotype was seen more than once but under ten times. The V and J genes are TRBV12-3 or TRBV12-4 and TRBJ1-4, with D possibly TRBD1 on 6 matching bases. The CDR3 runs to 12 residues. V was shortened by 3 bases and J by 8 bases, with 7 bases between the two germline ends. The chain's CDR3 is CASSLGHEKLFF. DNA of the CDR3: TGTGCCAGCAGTTTGGGACACGAAAAACTGTTTTTT.

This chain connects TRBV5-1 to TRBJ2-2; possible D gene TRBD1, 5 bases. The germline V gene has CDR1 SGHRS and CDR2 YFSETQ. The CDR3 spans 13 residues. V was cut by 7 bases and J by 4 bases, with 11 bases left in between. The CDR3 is CASRFDSTGELFF. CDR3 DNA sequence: TGCGCCAGCCGTTTTGACAGCACCGGGGAGCTGTTTTTT.

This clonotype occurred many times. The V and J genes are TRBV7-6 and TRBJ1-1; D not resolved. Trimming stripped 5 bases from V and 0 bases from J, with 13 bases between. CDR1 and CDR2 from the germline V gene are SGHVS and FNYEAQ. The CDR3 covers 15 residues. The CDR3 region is CASSKPTLMNTEAFF. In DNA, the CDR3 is TGTGCCAGCAGCAAGCCGACGCTCATGAACACTGAAGCTTTCTTT.

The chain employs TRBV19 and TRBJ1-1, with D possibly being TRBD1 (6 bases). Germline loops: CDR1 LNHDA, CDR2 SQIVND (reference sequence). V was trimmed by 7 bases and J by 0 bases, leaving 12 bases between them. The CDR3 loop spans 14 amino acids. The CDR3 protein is CASNPQGMNTEAFF. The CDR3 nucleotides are TGTGCCAGTAACCCCCAGGGGATGAACACTGAAGCTTTCTTT.

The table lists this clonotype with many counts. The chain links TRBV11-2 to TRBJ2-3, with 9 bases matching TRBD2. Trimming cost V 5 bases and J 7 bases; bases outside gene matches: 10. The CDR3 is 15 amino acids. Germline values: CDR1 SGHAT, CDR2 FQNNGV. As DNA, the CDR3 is TGTGCCAGCAGCCCAACGCGGGGGGGAGGTAATACGCAGTATTTT. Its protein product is CASSPTRGGGNTQYF.

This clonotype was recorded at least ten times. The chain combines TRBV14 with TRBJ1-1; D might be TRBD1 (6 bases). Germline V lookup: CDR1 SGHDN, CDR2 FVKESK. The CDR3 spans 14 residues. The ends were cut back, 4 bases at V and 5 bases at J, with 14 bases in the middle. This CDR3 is CASSLSGVGTEAFF. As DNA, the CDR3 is TGTGCCAGCAGCCTGTCAGGGGTTGGGACTGAAGCTTTCTTT.

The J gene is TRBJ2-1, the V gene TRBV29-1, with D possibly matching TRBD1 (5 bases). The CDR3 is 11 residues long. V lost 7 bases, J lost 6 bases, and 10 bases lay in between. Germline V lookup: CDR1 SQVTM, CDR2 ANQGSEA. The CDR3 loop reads CSGQHINEQFF. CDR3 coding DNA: TGCAGCGGACAGCACATCAATGAGCAGTTCTTC.

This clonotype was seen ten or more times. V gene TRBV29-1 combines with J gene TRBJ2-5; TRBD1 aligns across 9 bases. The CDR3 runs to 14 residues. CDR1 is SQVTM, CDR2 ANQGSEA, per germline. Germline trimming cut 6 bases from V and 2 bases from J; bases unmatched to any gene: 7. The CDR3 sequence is CSVADRGRQETQYF. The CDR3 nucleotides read TGCAGCGTGGCGGACAGGGGACGTCAAGAGACCCAGTACTTC.

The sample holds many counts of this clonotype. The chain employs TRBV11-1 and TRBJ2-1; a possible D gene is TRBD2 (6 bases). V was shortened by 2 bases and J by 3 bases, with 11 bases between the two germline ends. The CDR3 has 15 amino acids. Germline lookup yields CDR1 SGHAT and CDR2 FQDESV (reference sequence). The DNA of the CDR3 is TGTGCCAGCAGCTTAAACTCCGGGAGCTACAATGAGCAGTTCTTC. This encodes CASSLNSGSYNEQFF.

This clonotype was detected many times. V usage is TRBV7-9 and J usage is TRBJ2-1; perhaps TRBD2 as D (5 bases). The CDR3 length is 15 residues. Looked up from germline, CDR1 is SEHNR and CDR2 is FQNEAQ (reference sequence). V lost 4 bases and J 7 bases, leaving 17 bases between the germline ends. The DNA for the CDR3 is TGTGCCAGCAGCTCGACCCCGTCCAGAGGGAATGAGCAGTTCTTC. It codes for CASSSTPSRGNEQFF.

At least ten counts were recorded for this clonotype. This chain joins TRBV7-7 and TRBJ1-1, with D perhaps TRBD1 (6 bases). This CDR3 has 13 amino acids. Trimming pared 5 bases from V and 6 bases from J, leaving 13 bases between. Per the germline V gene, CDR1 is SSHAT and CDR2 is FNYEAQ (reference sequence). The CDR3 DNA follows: TGTGCCAGCAGCCTTGGACAGAATTCTGAAGCTTTCTTT. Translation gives CASSLGQNSEAFF. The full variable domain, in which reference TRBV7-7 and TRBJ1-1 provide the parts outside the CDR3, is GAGVSQSPRYKVTKRGQDVTLRCDPISSHATLYWYQQALGQGPEFLTYFNYEAQPDKSGLPSDRFSAERPEGSISTLTIQRTEQRDSAMYRCASSLGQNSEAFFGQGTRLTVV.

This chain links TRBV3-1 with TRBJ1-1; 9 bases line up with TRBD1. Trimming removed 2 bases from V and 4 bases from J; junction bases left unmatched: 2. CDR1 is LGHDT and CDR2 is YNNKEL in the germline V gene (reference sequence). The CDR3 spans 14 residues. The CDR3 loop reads CASSQPGQGTEAFF. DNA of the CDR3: TGTGCCAGCAGCCAACCGGGACAGGGCACTGAAGCTTTCTTT.

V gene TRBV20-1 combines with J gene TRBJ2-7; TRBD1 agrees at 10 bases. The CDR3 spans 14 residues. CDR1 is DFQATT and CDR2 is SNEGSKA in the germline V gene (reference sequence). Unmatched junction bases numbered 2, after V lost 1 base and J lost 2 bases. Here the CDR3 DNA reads TGCAGTGCTAGAGGACAGGGGGCTCCCTACGAGCAGTACTTC. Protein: CSARGQGAPYEQYF.

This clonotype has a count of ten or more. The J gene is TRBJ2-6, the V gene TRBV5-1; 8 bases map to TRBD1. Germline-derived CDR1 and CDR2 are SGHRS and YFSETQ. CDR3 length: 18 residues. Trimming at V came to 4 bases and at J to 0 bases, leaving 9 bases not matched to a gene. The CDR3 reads CASSLLGQGGSGANVLTF. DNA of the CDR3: TGCGCCAGCAGCCTACTCGGACAGGGTGGCTCTGGGGCCAACGTCCTGACTTTC.

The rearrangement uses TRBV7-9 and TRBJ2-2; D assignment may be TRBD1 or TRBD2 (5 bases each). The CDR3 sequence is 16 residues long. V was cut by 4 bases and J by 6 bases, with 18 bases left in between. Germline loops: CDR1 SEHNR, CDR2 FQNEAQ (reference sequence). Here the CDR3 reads CASSSGPPWTSGELFF. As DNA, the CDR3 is TGTGCCAGCAGCTCGGGGCCACCGTGGACGTCCGGGGAGCTGTTTTTT.

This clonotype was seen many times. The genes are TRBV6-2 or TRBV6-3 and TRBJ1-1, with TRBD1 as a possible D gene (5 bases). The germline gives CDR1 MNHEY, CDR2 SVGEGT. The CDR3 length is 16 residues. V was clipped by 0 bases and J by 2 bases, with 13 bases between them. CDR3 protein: CASSYSTVGLNTEAFF. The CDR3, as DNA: TGTGCCAGCAGTTACTCGACTGTGGGGCTTAACACTGAAGCTTTCTTT.

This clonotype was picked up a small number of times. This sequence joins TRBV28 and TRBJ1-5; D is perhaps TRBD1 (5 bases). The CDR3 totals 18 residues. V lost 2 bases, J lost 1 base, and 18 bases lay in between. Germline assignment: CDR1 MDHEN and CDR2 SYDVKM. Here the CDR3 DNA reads TGTGCCAGCAGTTTAGGGTCCTCAGTGACAGCAAGCAATCAGCCCCAGCATTTT. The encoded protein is CASSLGSSVTASNQPQHF.

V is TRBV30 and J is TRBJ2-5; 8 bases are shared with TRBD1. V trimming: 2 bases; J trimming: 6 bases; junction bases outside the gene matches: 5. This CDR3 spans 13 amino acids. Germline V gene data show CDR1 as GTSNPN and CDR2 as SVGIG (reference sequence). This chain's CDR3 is CAWSLDRGKTQYF. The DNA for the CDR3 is TGTGCCTGGAGTCTCGACAGGGGAAAGACCCAGTACTTC. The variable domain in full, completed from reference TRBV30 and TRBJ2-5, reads SQTIHQWPATLVQPVGSPLSLECTVEGTSNPNLYWYRQAAGRGLQLLFYSVGIGQISSEVPQNLSASRPQDRQFILSSKKLLLSDSGFYLCAWSLDRGKTQYFGPGTRLLVL.

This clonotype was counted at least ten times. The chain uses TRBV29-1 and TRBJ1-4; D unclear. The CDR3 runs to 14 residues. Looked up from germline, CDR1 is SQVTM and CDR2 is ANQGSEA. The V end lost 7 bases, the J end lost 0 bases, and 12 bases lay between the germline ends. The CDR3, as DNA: TGCAGCGCTGCCGGGAGTGCAACTAATGAAAAACTGTTTTTT. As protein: CSAAGSATNEKLFF.